The subject of this entry is one T cell receptor beta chain. CDR3 size: 12 residues. Germline V gene data show CDR1 as MGHRA and CDR2 as YSYEKL. Trimming shortened V by 1 base and J by 8 bases, and 8 bases separated the two germline ends. Profiling relied on immunoSEQ multiplex PCR, and the TCRdb table lists in-frame clones only, not all of them. The sample includes about 160,000 clones, 85% seen only once; the top ten take approximately 2.4%. This sample was included in a study of cytomegalovirus exposure and HLA in healthy donors. Sequenced: PBMCs. The TCR comes from a man aged 25-40 years in good health and CMV-seropositive. The chain employs TRBV4-1 and TRBJ1-2; D call uncertain. CDR3 loop: CASSQGLVGYTF. CDR3 DNA: TGCGCCAGCAGCCAAGGACTGGTCGGCTACACCTTC.